This record concerns one T cell receptor (beta chain) sequence. This entry is derived from a study of cytomegalovirus exposure and HLA in healthy donors. The germline gives CDR1 KGHSH, CDR2 LQKENI. The CDR3 length is 17 residues. V was pared by 4 bases and J by 0 bases, with 5 bases of the junction left unmatched. The assay was immunoSEQ multiplex PCR, and TCRdb's table has in-frame clones only and misses some. This repertoire shows roughly 90,000 clones, around 85% found once; its top ten account for approximately 22%. The sequenced sample was PBMCs. This receptor was taken from a young man in good health and CMV-seropositive. V usage is TRBV18 and J usage is TRBJ2-6; TRBD1 matches at 8 bases. This CDR3 is CASSLGQVGSGANVLTF. In DNA form, the CDR3 reads TGTGCCAGCTCACTGGGACAGGTGGGCTCTGGGGCCAACGTCCTGACTTTC.